This TCR beta chain was identified during a study of cytomegalovirus exposure and HLA in healthy donors. Germline lookup yields CDR1 MDHEN and CDR2 SYDVKM. The CDR3 contains 14 residues. V dropped 8 bases and J dropped 0 bases, with 11 bases sitting between them. This clone has only a few counts. Antigen unknown. Researchers ran the PCR with 60 Vbeta and 13 Jbeta primers. Profiling relied on immunoSEQ multiplex PCR, and the TCRdb table lists in-frame clones only, not all of them. The profile shows approximately 140,000 clones, about 70% of them singletons. Everyone who donated was a healthy bone marrow donor. Study-wide points: It was reportedly the case that the classifier diagnosed cytomegalovirus status with high specificity and sensitivity. For most subjects, TCR beta sequences were reported to predict HLA-A and HLA-B alleles with accuracy. Most CMV-associated TCR beta chains were later found to appear HLA-restricted.

The chain combines TRBV28 with TRBJ1-5; D unclear. The clonotype comes from a woman aged 55-75 years in good health and CMV-seropositive. Sequencing used PBMCs. The CDR3 reads CASDFGYSNQPQHF. The CDR3 DNA reads as TGTGCCAGCGACTTCGGTTATAGCAATCAGCCCCAGCATTTT.